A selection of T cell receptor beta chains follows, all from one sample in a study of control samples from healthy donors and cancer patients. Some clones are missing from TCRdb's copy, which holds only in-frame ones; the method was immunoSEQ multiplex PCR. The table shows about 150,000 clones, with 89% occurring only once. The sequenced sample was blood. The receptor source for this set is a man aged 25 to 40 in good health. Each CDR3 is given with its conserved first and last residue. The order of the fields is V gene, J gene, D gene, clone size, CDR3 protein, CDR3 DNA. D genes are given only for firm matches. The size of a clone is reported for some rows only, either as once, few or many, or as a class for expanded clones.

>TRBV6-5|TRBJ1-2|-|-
CASSPGNYGYTF
TGTGCCAGCAGTCCCGGTAACTATGGCTACACCTTC
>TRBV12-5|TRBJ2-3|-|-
CASALMGDTQYF
TGTGCTAGTGCCTTAATGGGCGATACGCAGTATTTT
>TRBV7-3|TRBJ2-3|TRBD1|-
CASSSPQDRVTQYF
TGTGCCAGCAGCTCCCCCCAGGACAGGGTTACGCAGTATTTT
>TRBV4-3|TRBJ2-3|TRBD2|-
CASSQAGGGANTQYF
TGCGCCAGCAGCCAAGCTGGCGGGGGGGCGAATACGCAGTATTTT
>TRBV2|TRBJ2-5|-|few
CAGGLSNALYF
TGTGCCGGGGGACTTAGCAATGCGCTGTACTTC
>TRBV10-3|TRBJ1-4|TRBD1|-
CAISPYRGEKLFF
TGTGCCATCAGTCCTTACAGGGGTGAAAAACTGTTTTTT
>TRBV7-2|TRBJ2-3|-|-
CASSLQDFGTDTQYF
TGTGCCAGCAGCTTACAGGATTTTGGTACAGATACGCAGTATTTT
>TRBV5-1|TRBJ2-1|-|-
CATAQAALNEQFF
TGCGCCACCGCGCAGGCAGCTCTCAATGAGCAGTTCTTC
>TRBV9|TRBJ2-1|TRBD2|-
CASSKGGNSYNEQFF
TGTGCCAGCAGCAAGGGAGGGAACTCCTACAATGAGCAGTTCTTC
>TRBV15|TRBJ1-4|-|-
CATSRDHGAGREKLFF
TGTGCCACCAGCAGAGATCATGGGGCGGGGAGGGAAAAACTGTTTTTT
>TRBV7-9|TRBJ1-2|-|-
CASSFGQGAHTF
-
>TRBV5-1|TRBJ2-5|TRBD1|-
CASSLYPDREETQYF
TGCGCCAGCAGCTTGTACCCGGACAGGGAAGAGACCCAGTACTTC
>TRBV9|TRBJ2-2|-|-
CASSERGGGGRFTGELFF
TGTGCCAGCAGCGAGAGGGGCGGAGGAGGCCGTTTCACCGGGGAGCTGTTTTTT
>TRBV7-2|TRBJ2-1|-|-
CASSLRNNEQFF
TGTGCCAGCAGCTTAAGGAACAATGAGCAGTTCTTC
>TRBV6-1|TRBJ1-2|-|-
CASSAILVETRVEPNYGYTF
TGTGCCAGCAGTGCCATACTCGTGGAAACAAGAGTCGAACCTAACTATGGCTACACCTTC
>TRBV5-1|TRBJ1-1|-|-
CASSPGGDPWGTEAFF
TGCGCCAGCAGCCCGGGAGGGGATCCTTGGGGGACTGAAGCTTTCTTT
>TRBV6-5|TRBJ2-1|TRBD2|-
CASTLTSGASNEQFF
TGTGCCAGCACCCTGACTAGCGGGGCATCAAATGAGCAGTTCTTC
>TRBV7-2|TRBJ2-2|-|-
CASRTGSTGELFF
TGTGCCAGCAGAACAGGGAGCACCGGGGAGCTGTTTTTT
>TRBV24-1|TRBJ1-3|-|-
CATSENRVGNTIYF
TGTGCCACCAGTGAGAACAGGGTTGGAAACACCATATATTTT
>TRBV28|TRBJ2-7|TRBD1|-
CASSQPDRAHEQYF
TGTGCCAGCAGTCAACCGGACAGGGCCCACGAGCAGTACTTC
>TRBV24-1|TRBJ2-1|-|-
CATSIGRDEQFF
TGTGCCACCAGTATAGGACGCGATGAGCAGTTCTTC
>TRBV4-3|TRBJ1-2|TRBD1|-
CASSQTGMTGGGYTF
TGCGCCAGCAGCCAAACGGGGATGACAGGGGGTGGCTACACCTTC
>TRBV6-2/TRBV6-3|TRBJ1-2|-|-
CASSTLLGYGYTF
TGTGCCAGCAGTACCCTCCTGGGCTATGGCTACACCTTC
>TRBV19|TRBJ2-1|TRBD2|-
CASSTSGGTNEQFF
TGTGCCAGTAGTACTAGCGGGGGCACCAATGAGCAGTTCTTC
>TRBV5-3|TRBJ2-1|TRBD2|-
CARSSGTRPRNEQFF
TGTGCCAGAAGCTCCGGGACTAGGCCGCGCAATGAGCAGTTCTTC
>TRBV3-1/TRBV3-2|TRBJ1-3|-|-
CASSRDGGKSGNTIYF
TGTGCCAGCAGCCGGGACGGGGGGAAATCTGGAAACACCATATATTTT
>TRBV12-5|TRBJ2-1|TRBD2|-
CASGLAGNFNEQFF
TGTGCTAGTGGTCTAGCGGGGAATTTTAATGAGCAGTTCTTC
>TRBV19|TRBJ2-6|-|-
CASEGFEGGYSGANVLTF
TGTGCCAGCGAGGGTTTCGAGGGCGGATACTCTGGGGCCAACGTCCTGACTTTC
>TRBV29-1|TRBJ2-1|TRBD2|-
CSVESPTSGRVNEQFF
TGCAGCGTTGAGTCCCCGACTAGCGGGAGGGTCAATGAGCAGTTCTTC
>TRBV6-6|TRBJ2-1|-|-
CASSSTGTTYNEQFF
TGTGCCAGCAGCTCCACCGGGACAACCTACAATGAGCAGTTCTTC
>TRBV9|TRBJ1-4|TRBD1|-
CASSVRGGLNEKLFF
TGTGCCAGCAGCGTCCGAGGGGGCCTAAATGAAAAACTGTTTTTT
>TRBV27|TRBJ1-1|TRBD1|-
CASSPGTGVTEAFF
TGTGCCAGCAGTCCCGGGACAGGGGTCACTGAAGCTTTCTTT
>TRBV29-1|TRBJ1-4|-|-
CSVTGTRDEKLFF
TGCAGCGTAACCGGGACCAGGGATGAAAAACTGTTTTTT